This T cell receptor beta chain came from a study of molecular identifiers for immune sequencing clone quantification (dated 2018 in TCRdb). As for the study more broadly: In a replicate experiment, RNA from roughly 20,000 or 100,000 naive CD8 T cells was split into five aliquots, four of which were sequenced. The study was a methods study using CD8 T cells to benchmark molecular-identifier clustering-based TCR repertoire sequencing (MIDCIRS) and TCR RNA copy counting. What the research found in general, with its limitations: Without barcode sub-clustering, chimeric consensus sequences inflated TCR diversity; chimeras reached as high as 47%. In CMV-specific effector cells, clones with more than 20 RNA copies contained over 97% of molecules, whereas in naive cells such clones contained under 1% of molecules. Identical TCR molecules sharing a barcode could cause highly expanded clone sizes to be underestimated. The naive libraries included spiked-in Jurkat TCR RNA (approximately ten copies' worth), and this RNA is not part of the donor repertoire. Modeling indicated 2.5 to 3.5 TCR RNA copies recovered per cell, compared with about 10 by digital PCR, which implies a capture efficiency of 25% to 35%. Spiked-in Jurkat TCR RNA equal to a single cell's worth was reported to be detectable even within one million naive CD8 T cells.

From the germline V gene, CDR1 is ENHRY and CDR2 is SYGVKD. V loses 9 bases of germline sequence and J loses 3 bases, and the interval between the two ends is 0 bases. The CDR3 sequence holds 10 residues, the cysteine and phenylalanine included. The entry retains the CDR3 DNA only, 30 bases that are in frame from base 1. Libraries of naive CD8 T cells were built from about 21,000 to 970,000 sorted cells, with 10%, 30% or 50% of the purified RNA used. Naive CD8 T cells were FACS-sorted as CD8+CD4-CCR7+CD45RA+ on a BD FACSAria II into RLT Plus buffer. Detection sensitivity was tested by spiking Jurkat RNA equal to about eleven TCR copies' worth into samples containing about 17,000-1,000,000 naive CD8 T cells. CD8 T cells were enriched using RosetteSep CD8+ T Cell Enrichment Cocktail and Ficoll-Paque, and the enriched cells then underwent ACK red cell lysis. Preparation of the library involved PCR. The sample was run on a NextSeq 500. Bulk TCR libraries were made following a previously described method, with the TCR primers given in Table S5. Purification of total RNA was performed with the Qiagen AllPrep DNA/RNA kit. Before analysis, reads from multiple sequencing runs of one library were combined. Concerning the study's data processing: Reads were retained only if an exact TCR constant sequence was present, and the retained reads were trimmed to 150 nt and grouped according to their 12-nt molecular barcodes. Reads inside each barcode group were sub-clustered using a 15% Levenshtein threshold, and a quality-weighted consensus sequence was constructed for each RNA molecule. Non-functional sequences were excluded, and lower-count sequences lying one edit away from another sequence were also excluded. Based on fitting two negative binomial distributions, any barcode sub-cluster with under 20% of the maximum read count was discarded. TCRdb's own reprocessing of the public reads used fastp at Q25 and MiXCR and kept productive beta chains. Merged by CDR3 protein, the rows form single entries marked with the most common genes and DNA. TCRdb's processing, not the authors', yielded these V and J calls. Across this sample there are 80,000 to 130,000 distinct CDR3 sequences, with roughly 38% seen only once. Jointly, the top ten make up 4% to 5% of the sample.

This clonotype was seen once. What antigen it recognizes has not been identified. A read error may explain this, as a much larger clone is one base away. The source of this sequence is a human donor in good health. Some libraries in this study had Jurkat cell RNA spiked in. Recombination joined TRBV10-3 with TRBJ2-6, with no D gene named confidently. Sample: naive CD8+ T cells from blood, with Jurkat cell RNA spiked in. According to the study, the label for this sample's cell subset or site signals: FACS-sorted CD8+CD4-CCR7+CD45RA+ naive T cells. The nucleotide sequence is given as TGTGCCATTGGGGCCAACGTCCTGACTTTC. Its protein is CAIGANVLTF.